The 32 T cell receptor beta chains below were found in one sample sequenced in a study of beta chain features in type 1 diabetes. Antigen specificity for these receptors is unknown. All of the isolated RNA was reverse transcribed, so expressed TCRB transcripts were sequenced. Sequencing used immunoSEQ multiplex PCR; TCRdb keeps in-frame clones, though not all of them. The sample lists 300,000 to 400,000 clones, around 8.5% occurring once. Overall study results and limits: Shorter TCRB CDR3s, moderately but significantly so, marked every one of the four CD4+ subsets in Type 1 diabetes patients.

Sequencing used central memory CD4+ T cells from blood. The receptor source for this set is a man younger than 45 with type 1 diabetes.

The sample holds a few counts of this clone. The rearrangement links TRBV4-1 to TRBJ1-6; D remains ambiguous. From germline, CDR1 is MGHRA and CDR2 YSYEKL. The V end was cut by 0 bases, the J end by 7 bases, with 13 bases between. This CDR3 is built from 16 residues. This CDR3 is CASSQEAGGRNSPLHF. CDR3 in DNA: TGCGCCAGCAGCCAAGAAGCGGGAGGGCGGAATTCACCCCTCCACTTT.

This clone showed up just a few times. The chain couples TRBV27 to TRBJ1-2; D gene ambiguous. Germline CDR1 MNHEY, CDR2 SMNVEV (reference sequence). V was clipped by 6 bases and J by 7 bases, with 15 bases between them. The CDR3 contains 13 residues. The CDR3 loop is CASSLRGSGGYTF. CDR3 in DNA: TGTGCCAGCAGCCTCCGAGGGAGCGGTGGCTACACCTTC.

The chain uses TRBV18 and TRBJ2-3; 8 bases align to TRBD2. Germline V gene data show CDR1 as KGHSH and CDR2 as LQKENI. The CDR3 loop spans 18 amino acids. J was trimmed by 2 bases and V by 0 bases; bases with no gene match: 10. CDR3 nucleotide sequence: TGTGCCAGCTCACCACCCCGGGGGGGCCGGTCAGACACAGATACGCAGTATTTT. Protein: CASSPPRGGRSDTDTQYF.

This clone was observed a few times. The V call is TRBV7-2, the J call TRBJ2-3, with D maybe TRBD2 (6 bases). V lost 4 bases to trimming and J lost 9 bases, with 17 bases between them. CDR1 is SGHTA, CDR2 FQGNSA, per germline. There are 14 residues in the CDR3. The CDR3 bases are TGTGCCAGCAGCTCAAGATCGACTAGGGAGACGCAGTATTTT. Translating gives CASSSRSTRETQYF.

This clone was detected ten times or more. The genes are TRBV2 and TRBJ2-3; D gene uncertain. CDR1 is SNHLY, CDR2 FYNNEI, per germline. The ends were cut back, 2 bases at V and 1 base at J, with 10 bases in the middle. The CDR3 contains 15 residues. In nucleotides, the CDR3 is TGTGCCAGCAGTGAATCCTGGGTGGGCACAGATACGCAGTATTTT. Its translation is CASSESWVGTDTQYF. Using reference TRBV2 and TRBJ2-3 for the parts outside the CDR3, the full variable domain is EPEVTQTPSHQVTQMGQEVILRCVPISNHLYFYWYRQILGQKVEFLVSFYNNEISEKSEIFDDQFSVERPDGSNFTLKIRSTKLEDSAMYFCASSESWVGTDTQYFGPGTRLTVL.

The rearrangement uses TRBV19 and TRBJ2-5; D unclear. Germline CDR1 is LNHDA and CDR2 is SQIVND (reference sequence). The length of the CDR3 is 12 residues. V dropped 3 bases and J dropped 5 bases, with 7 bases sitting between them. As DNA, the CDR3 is TGTGCCAGTAGTATGAACTGGGAGACCCAGTACTTC. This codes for CASSMNWETQYF.

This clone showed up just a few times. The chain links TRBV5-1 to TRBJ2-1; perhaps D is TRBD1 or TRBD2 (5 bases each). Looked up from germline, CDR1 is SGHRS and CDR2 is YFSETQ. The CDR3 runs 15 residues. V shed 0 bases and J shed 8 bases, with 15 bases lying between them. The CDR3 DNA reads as TGCGCCAGCAGCTTGGAGGTTCGCCGGGGCGATGAGCAGTTCTTC. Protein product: CASSLEVRRGDEQFF.

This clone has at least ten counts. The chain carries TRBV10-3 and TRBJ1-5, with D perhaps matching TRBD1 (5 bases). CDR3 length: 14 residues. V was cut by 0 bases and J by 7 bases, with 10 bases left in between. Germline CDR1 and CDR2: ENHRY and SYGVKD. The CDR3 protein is CAISESGGTQPQHF. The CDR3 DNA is TGTGCCATCAGTGAGTCTGGGGGGACGCAGCCCCAGCATTTT.

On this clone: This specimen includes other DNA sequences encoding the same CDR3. Written as DNA, the CDR3 is TGTGCCAGCAGCGAGGGACAGGGGAACACTGAAGCTTTCTTT. It encodes CASSEGQGNTEAFF. The gene calls are TRBV2 and TRBJ1-1; 9 nucleotides agree with TRBD1. With V trimmed by 6 bases and J by 1 base, 3 bases remained unmatched. CDR3 length: 14 amino acids. Germline CDR1 is SNHLY and CDR2 is FYNNEI.

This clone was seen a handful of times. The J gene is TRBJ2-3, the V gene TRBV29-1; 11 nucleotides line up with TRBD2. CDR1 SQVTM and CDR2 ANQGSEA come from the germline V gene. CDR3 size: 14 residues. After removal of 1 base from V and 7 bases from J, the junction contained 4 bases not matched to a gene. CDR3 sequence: CSVEGLAGSYTQYF. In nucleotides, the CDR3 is TGCAGCGTTGAAGGACTAGCGGGGTCATATACGCAGTATTTT.

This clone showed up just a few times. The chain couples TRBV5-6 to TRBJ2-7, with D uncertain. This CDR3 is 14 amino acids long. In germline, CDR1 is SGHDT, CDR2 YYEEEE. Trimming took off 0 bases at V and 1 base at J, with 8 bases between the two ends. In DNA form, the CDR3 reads TGTGCCAGCAGCTTGGGGCAGAATTCCTACGAGCAGTACTTC. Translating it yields CASSLGQNSYEQYF. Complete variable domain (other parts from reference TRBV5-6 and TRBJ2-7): DAGVTQSPTHLIKTRGQQVTLRCSPKSGHDTVSWYQQALGQGPQFIFQYYEEEERQRGNFPDRFSGHQFPNYSSELNVNALLLGDSALYLCASSLGQNSYEQYFGPGTRLTVT.

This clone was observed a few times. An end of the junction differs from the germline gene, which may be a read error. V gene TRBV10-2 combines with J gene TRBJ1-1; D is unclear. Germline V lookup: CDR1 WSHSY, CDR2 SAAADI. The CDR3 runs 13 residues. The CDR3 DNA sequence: TGCGCCAGCAGTGAGTGGGCGAACGCTGAAGCTTTCTTT. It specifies CASSEWANAEAFF.

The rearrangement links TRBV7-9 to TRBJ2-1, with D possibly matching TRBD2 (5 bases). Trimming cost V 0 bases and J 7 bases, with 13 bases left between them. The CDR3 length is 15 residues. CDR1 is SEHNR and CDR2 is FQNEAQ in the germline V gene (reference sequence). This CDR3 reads CASSLALALDNEQFF. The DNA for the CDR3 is TGTGCCAGCAGCTTAGCCCTAGCCCTAGATAATGAGCAGTTCTTC.

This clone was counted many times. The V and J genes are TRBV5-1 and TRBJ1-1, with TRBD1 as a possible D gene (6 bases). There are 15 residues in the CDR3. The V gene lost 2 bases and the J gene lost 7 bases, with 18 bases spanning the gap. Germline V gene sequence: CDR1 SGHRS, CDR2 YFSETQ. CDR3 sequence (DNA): TGCGCCAGCAGCTTTCAGCTGGGGGGCGGTCATGAAGCTTTCTTT. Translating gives CASSFQLGGGHEAFF.

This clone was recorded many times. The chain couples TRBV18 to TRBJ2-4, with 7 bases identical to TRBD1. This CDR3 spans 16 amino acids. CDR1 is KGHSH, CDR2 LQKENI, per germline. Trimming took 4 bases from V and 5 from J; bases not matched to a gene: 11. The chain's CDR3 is CASSLTLQDRQNIQYF. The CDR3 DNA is TGTGCCAGCTCACTGACCTTGCAGGACAGGCAAAACATTCAGTACTTC.

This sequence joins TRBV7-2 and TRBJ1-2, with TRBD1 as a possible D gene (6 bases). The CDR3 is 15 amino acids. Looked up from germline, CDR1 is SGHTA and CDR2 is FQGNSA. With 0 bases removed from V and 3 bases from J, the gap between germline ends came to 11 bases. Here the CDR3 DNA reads TGTGCCAGCAGCTTAGCTGCGGGGGCGGACTATGGCTACACCTTC. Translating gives CASSLAAGADYGYTF.

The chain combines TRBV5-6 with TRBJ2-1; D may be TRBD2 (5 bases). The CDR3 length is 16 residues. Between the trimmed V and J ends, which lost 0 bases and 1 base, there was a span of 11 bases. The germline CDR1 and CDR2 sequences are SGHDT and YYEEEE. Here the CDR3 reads CASSLVAGRSYNEQFF. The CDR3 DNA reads TGTGCCAGCAGCTTGGTCGCGGGCAGGTCCTACAATGAGCAGTTCTTC.

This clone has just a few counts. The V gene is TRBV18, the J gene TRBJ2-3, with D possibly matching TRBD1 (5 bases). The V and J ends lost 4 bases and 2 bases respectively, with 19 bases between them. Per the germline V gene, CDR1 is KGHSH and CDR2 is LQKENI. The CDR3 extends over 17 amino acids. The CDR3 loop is CASSLTPQGGVTDTQYF. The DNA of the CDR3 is TGTGCCAGCTCACTTACTCCCCAGGGTGGGGTCACAGATACGCAGTATTTT.

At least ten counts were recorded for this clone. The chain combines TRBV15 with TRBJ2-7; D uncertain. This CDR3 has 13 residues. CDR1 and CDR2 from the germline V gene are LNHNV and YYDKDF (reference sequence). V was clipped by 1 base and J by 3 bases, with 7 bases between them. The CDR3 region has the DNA TGTGCCACCAGCAGAGGAGTTGGCTACGAGCAGTACTTC. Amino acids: CATSRGVGYEQYF.

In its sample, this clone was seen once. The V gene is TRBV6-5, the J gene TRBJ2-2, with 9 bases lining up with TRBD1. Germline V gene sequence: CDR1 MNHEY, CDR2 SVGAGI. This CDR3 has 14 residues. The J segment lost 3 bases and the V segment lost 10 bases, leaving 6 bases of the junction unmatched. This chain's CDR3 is CATAQGAYTGELFF. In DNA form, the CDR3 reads TGTGCCACTGCACAGGGGGCGTACACCGGGGAGCTGTTTTTT.

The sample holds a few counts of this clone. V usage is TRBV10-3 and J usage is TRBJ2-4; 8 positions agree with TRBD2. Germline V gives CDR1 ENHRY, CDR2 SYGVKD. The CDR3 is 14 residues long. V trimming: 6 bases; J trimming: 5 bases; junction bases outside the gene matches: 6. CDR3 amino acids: CAIRPGGGQNIQYF. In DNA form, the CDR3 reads TGTGCCATCAGGCCCGGGGGGGGCCAAAACATTCAGTACTTC.

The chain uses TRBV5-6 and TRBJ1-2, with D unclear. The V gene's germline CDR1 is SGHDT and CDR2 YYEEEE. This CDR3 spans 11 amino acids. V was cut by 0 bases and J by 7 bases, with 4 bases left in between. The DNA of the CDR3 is TGTGCCAGCAGCTTGGTGGGTGGCTACACCTTC. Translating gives CASSLVGGYTF.

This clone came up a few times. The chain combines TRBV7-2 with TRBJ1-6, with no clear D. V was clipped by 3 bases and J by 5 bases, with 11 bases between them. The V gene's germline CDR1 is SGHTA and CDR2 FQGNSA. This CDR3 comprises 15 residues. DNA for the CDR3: TGTGCCAGCAGCTTCCTGGGATATGATAATTCACCCCTCCACTTT. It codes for CASSFLGYDNSPLHF.

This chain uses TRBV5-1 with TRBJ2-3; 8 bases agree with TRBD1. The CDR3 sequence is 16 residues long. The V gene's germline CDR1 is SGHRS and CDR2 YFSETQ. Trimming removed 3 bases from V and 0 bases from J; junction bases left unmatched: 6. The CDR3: CASSYGQGRSTDTQYF. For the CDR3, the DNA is TGCGCCAGCAGCTATGGACAGGGTCGGAGCACAGATACGCAGTATTTT.

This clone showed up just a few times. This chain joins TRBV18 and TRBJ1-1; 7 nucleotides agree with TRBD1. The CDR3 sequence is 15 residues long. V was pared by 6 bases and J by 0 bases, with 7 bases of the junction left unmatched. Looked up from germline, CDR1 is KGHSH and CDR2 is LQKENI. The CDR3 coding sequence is TGTGCCAGCTCCCCGCCGGGACAGCTGAACACTGAAGCTTTCTTT. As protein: CASSPPGQLNTEAFF.

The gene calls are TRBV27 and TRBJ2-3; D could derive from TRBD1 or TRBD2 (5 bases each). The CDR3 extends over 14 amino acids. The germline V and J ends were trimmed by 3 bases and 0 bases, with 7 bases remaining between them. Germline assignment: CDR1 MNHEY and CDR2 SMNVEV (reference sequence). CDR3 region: CASSFRESTDTQYF. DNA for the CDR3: TGTGCCAGCAGTTTCAGGGAGAGCACAGATACGCAGTATTTT.

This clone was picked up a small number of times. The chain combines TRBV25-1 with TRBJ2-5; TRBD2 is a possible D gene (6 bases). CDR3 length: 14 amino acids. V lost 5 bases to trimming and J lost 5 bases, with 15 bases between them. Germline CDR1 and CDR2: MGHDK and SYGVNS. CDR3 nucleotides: TGTGCCAGCAGTCGGAGCGGGTCCAGGGAGACCCAGTACTTC. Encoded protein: CASSRSGSRETQYF.

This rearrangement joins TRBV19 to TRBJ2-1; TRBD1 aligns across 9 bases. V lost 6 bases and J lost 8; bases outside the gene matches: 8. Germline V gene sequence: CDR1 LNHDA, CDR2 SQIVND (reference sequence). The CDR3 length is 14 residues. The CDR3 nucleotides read TGTGCCAGTAGAGAGGACAGGGGTCACGATGAGCAGTTCTTC. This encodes CASREDRGHDEQFF.

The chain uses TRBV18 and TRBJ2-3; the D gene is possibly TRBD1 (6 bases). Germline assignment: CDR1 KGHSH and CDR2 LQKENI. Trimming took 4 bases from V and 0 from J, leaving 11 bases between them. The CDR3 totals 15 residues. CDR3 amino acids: CASSLGGQSTDTQYF. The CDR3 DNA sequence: TGTGCCAGCTCACTAGGGGGTCAGAGCACAGATACGCAGTATTTT. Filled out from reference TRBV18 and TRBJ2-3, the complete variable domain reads NAGVMQNPRHLVRRRGQEARLRCSPMKGHSHVYWYRQLPEEGLKFMVYLQKENIIDESGMPKERFSAEFPKEGPSILRIQQVVRGDSAAYFCASSLGGQSTDTQYFGPGTRLTVL.

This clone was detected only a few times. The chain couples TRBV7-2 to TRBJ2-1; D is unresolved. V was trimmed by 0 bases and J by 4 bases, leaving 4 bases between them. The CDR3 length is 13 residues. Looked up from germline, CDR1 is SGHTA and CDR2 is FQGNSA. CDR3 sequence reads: CASSLAAYNEQFF. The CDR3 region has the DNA TGTGCCAGCAGCTTAGCGGCATACAATGAGCAGTTCTTC.

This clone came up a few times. CDR3 sequence: CASSLDGLGHQNTGELFF. In DNA form, the CDR3 reads TGCGCCAGCAGCTTGGATGGGTTAGGTCACCAGAACACCGGGGAGCTGTTTTTT. The chain links TRBV5-1 to TRBJ2-2; D call uncertain. The CDR3 length is 18 residues. Germline V lookup: CDR1 SGHRS, CDR2 YFSETQ. Trimming left V 0 bases short and J 1 base short, with 16 bases between.

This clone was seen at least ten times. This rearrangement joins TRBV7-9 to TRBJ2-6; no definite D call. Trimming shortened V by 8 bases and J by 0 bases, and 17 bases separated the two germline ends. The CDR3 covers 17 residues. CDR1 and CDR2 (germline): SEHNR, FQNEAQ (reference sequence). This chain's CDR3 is CASPSADGPSGANVLTF. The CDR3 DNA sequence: TGTGCCAGCCCTTCCGCGGACGGTCCCTCTGGGGCCAACGTCCTGACTTTC. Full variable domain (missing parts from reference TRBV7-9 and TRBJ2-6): DTGVSQNPRHKITKRGQNVTFRCDPISEHNRLYWYRQTLGQGPEFLTYFQNEAQLEKSRLLSDRFSAERPKGSFSTLEIQRTEQGDSAMYLCASPSADGPSGANVLTFGAGSRLTVL.